This T cell receptor beta chain was sequenced in a study of T cell responses to AZD1222 COVID-19 vaccine. Findings and limits, study-wide: Seropositive at baseline were only six AZD1222 recipients. There were mostly white British donors and more females than males, and clonal diversity was possibly underestimated.

Sequenced by immunoSEQ multiplex PCR; TCRdb stores in-frame clones only, minus some. The sample has 120,000 to 150,000 clones; more than 80% are singletons. Turning to this clone: Antigen unknown.

This TCR was recovered from an adult in good health. This material consisted of peripheral blood, taken on day 0 of MenACWY control vaccination.

In DNA, the CDR3 is TGTGCCAGCAGCACATATAGTGGGGGCGTCGCTGGAAACACCATATATTTT. It is translated as CASSTYSGGVAGNTIYF. J is TRBJ1-3 and V is TRBV9; a weak D match, TRBD1 (6 bases). CDR1 and CDR2 from the germline V gene are SGDLS and YYNGEE. Trimming took 4 bases from V and 2 from J, leaving 19 bases between them. The CDR3 totals 17 residues.